This T cell receptor beta chain came from a study of early stage breast cancer tumors. Study-level background: ER+/PR+/HER2- status applied to about 80% of the 16 invasive breast tumors.

Study-level findings and limits: Commonly generated sequences made up most enriched TCRB sequences shared between patients. Comparing each tissue with blood distinguished tumor from normal in most of the 16 patients.

Blood replicates held 0.5 ug DNA, tumor or normal breast roughly 1.5 ug, two each. Profiling relied on immunoSEQ multiplex PCR, and the TCRdb table lists in-frame clones only, not all of them. The repertoire holds about 21,000 clones, about 70% seen once, with approximately 30% in the top ten. Germline assignment: CDR1 SGHDN and CDR2 FVKESK. The CDR3 has 12 residues. V lost 0 bases and J 7 bases, leaving 7 bases between the germline ends. Of note for this clone: Its matching antigen is unknown.

This TCR came from a person between 60 and 69 years old with breast cancer. The sequenced sample was blood. The V and J genes are TRBV14 and TRBJ2-7; D gene ambiguous. The CDR3 DNA follows: TGTGCCAGCAGCCAAGAAGGAGCTGAGCAGTACTTC. It codes for CASSQEGAEQYF. The full variable domain, its missing parts supplied by reference TRBV14 and TRBJ2-7, is EAGVTQFPSHSVIEKGQTVTLRCDPISGHDNLYWYRRVMGKEIKFLLHFVKESKQDESGMPNNRFLAERTGGTYSTLKVQPAELEDSGVYFCASSQEGAEQYFGPGTRLTVT.